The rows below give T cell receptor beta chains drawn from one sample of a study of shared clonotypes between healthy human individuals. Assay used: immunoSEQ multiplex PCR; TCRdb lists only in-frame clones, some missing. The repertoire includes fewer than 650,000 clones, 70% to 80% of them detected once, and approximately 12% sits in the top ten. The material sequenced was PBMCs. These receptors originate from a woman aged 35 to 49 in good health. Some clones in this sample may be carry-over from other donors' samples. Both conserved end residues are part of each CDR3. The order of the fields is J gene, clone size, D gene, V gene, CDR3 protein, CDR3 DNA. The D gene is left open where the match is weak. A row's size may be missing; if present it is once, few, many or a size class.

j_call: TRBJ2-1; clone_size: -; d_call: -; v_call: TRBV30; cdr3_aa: CAWNPSYNEQFF; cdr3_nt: TGTGCCTGGAATCCGTCCTACAATGAGCAGTTCTTC
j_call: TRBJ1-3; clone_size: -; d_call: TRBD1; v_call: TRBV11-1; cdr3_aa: CASSHTGDRNTIYF; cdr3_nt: TGTGCCAGCAGCCATACAGGGGACAGAAACACCATATATTTT
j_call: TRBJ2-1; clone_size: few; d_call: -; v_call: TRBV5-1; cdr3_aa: CASSLGLANEQFF; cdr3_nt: TGCGCCAGCAGCTTGGGTTTAGCCAATGAGCAGTTCTTC
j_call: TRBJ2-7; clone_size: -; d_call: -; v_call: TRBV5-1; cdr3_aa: CASRRGTTDYEQYF; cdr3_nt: TGCGCCAGCCGTCGAGGGACGACCGACTACGAGCAGTACTTC
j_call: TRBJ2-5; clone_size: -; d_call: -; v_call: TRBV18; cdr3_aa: CASSPRRQETQYF; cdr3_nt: TGTGCCAGCTCACCGCGGCGGCAAGAGACCCAGTACTTC
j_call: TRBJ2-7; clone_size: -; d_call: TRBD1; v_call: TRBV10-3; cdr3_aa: CAISKETGGGEQYF; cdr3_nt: TGTGCCATCAGCAAGGAGACAGGGGGTGGCGAGCAGTACTTC
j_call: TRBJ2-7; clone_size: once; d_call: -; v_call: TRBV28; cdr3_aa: CASTLSGSYEQYF; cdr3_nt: TGTGCCAGCACCCTGTCCGGGAGCTACGAGCAGTACTTC
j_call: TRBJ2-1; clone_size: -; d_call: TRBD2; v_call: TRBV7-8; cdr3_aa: CASSPRSGRLAEKQNEQFF; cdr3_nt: TGTGCCAGCAGCCCCAGGAGTGGGCGACTAGCGGAAAAACAAAATGAGCAGTTCTTC
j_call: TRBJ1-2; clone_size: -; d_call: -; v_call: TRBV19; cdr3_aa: CASSPRGSGREAF; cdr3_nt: TGTGCCAGTAGTCCTAGGGGCTCGGGCAGGGAAGCCTTC
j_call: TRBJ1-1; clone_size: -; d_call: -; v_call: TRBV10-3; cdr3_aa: CAIGRVLGTLSTEAFF; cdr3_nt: TGTGCCATCGGAAGGGTTCTAGGTACCCTGAGTACTGAAGCTTTCTTT